This TCR beta chain stems from a study of vaccination and CD4 T cells after COVID-19. The study's findings and limits: Median SARS-CoV-2-reactive clonotype numbers went from 21 to 38; this increase was not significant.

The Oncomine TCR Beta short-read assay sequenced DNA from cultured CD4+ T cells. One entry per CDR3 protein, called by TCRdb with MiXCR from the PCR reads. This sample has 8,400 or so distinct CDR3 sequences, with more than 55% found just once. The treatment here: 10-day PBMC culture with coronavirus spike peptide pools or control peptides (ViraFEST assay). First, ViraFEST expanded antigen-specific T cells with peptide pools, and next it sequenced the TCRs. The PCR-positive dates, March through December 2020, came before the US Alpha, Beta and Delta variants. This clonotype turned up a few times. The antigen remains undetermined. Germline V gene data show CDR1 as SEHNR and CDR2 as FQNEAQ (reference sequence). This CDR3 has 15 amino acids. Trimming removed 5 bases from V and 6 bases from J; junction bases left unmatched: 8.

The chain links TRBV7-9 to TRBJ2-7; 12 bases fit TRBD2. The sample taken for sequencing was CD4+ T cells from blood, cultured in vitro. This TCR was sampled from a human donor who had recovered from COVID-19. CDR3 amino acids: CASSGRLAGESEQYF. The CDR3 DNA follows: TGTGCCAGCAGCGGTAGACTAGCGGGAGAATCCGAGCAGTACTTC.